This T cell receptor (beta chain) was recovered during a study of T cell changes during pregnancy in multiple sclerosis. The V end was cut by 8 bases, the J end by 4 bases, with 11 bases between. This CDR3 has 13 residues. The V gene's germline CDR1 is MNHNY and CDR2 SVGAGI (reference sequence). Some clones are missing from TCRdb's copy, which holds only in-frame ones; the method was immunoSEQ multiplex PCR. The sample records tens of thousands of clones, 94% being singletons. This clonotype was sampled from a female donor with multiple sclerosis, enrolled in a pregnancy study. The sequencing used CD4+ T cells from peripheral blood mononuclear cells, collected in the first trimester of pregnancy. The chain has TRBV6-6 and TRBJ1-4, with D possibly being TRBD1 (6 bases). CDR3 sequence (DNA): TGTGCCAGCCTCCAAGGGGGTAATGAAAAACTGTTTTTT. Translation: CASLQGGNEKLFF.